This entry lists 7 T cell receptor beta chains sequenced from one sample in a study of blood T cell repertoires in COVID-19. Profiling relied on immunoSEQ multiplex PCR, and the TCRdb table lists in-frame clones only, not all of them. The table includes around 250,000 clones, approximately 82% detected once. Sequenced material: peripheral blood. All receptors derive from a man older than 75 with acute or convalescent COVID-19.

The chain carries TRBV4-1 and TRBJ2-2; TRBD1 is a possible D gene (5 bases). This CDR3 contains 14 residues. V was shortened by 4 bases and J by 4 bases, with 10 bases between the two germline ends. Germline CDR1 and CDR2: MGHRA and YSYEKL. The CDR3 DNA is TGCGCCAGCAGCCTTTCGACAGTCACCGGGGAGCTGTTTTTT. This sequence encodes CASSLSTVTGELFF.

The CDR3, as DNA: TGTGCCAGCAGCAAACAGGGGGCGGAGACCCAGTACTTC. Translated: CASSKQGAETQYF. V is TRBV27 and J is TRBJ2-5; 9 positions agree with TRBD1. Per the germline V gene, CDR1 is MNHEY and CDR2 is SMNVEV (reference sequence). The CDR3 spans 13 residues. V lost 6 bases to trimming and J lost 5 bases; unmatched junction nucleotides: 4.

The rearrangement links TRBV19 to TRBJ2-1; TRBD1 matches 8 bases. The CDR3 runs 16 residues. Germline trimming cut 8 bases from V and 7 bases from J; bases unmatched to any gene: 16. Germline values: CDR1 LNHDA, CDR2 SQIVND (reference sequence). This CDR3 is CASSGPLGQGGNEQFF. Written as DNA, the CDR3 is TGTGCCAGTTCTGGGCCCCTCGGACAGGGAGGTAATGAGCAGTTCTTC.

This clone was seen a few times. J is TRBJ1-3 and V is TRBV6-5; D might be TRBD1 (5 bases). Trimming left V 4 bases short and J 0 bases short, with 13 bases between. In germline, CDR1 is MNHEY, CDR2 SVGAGI. There are 16 residues in the CDR3. The CDR3 DNA reads as TGTGCCAGCAGTTCCCCCGGGGGGGGCTCTGGAAACACCATATATTTT. It is translated as CASSSPGGGSGNTIYF.

The CDR3 reads CASSYPGTSSETQYF. DNA for the CDR3: TGTGCCAGCAGTTACCCCGGGACTAGCTCTGAGACCCAGTACTTC. The J gene is TRBJ2-5, the V gene TRBV27; TRBD2 matches at 9 bases. Germline V gene data show CDR1 as MNHEY and CDR2 as SMNVEV (reference sequence). This CDR3 contains 15 residues. With 4 bases clipped from V and 5 bases from J, the junction kept 8 bases outside the gene matches.

The rearrangement uses TRBV5-1 and TRBJ2-7, with 8 nucleotides matching TRBD1. V was pared by 4 bases and J by 3 bases, with 3 bases of the junction left unmatched. The CDR3 length is 13 residues. The V gene's germline CDR1 is SGHRS and CDR2 YFSETQ. The CDR3 loop reads CASSTGQGYEQYF. The CDR3 DNA reads TGCGCCAGCAGCACTGGACAGGGCTACGAGCAGTACTTC.

The rearrangement joins TRBV9 to TRBJ2-1, with 9 bases that match TRBD1. Germline V lookup: CDR1 SGDLS, CDR2 YYNGEE. The CDR3 extends over 14 amino acids. V trimming: 3 bases; J trimming: 8 bases; junction bases outside the gene matches: 6. CDR3 region: CASSETGTGYEQFF. The CDR3 coding sequence is TGTGCCAGCAGCGAGACCGGGACAGGGTATGAGCAGTTCTTC.